This is a list of T cell receptor beta chains from one sample in a study of cytomegalovirus exposure and HLA in healthy donors. Only in-frame clones appear in the TCRdb table, and some are missing; sequencing was by immunoSEQ multiplex PCR. This table holds 200,000 to 250,000 clones, over 70% found once. Sequencing input: PBMCs. These receptors were collected from a woman aged 25 to 39 in good health and CMV-seropositive. The CDR3 runs from the conserved cysteine through the conserved F or W. The order of the fields is clone size, V gene, CDR3 protein. Expanded clones are given a class, and other clones once, few, many or no size at all.

>-|TRBV6-5
CASSYTGGASYEQYF
>-|TRBV30
CALYSGTPNEQFF
>-|TRBV11-2
CASSSPREQGSGTDTQYF
>-|TRBV30
CAWGSGVIQETQYF
>-|TRBV28
CASLTLEDYGYTF
>-|TRBV30
CAWSVRLAGLTDNEQFF
>-|TRBV30
CAWSVAQDQPQHF
>-|TRBV2
CASEPRGAEQYF
>-|TRBV5-1
CASSLVPYEQYF
>-|TRBV29-1
CSVDLRWSMNTEAFF
>few|TRBV9
CASSVGGSYGYTF
>-|TRBV20-1
CSAGLAGELFF
>-|TRBV13
CASSTRTSGRPGDEQYF
>-|TRBV25-1
CASKAGTDTQYF
>-|TRBV13
CASSFRGGDRAEKLFF
>-|TRBV5-6
CASSPGRGSFYEQYF
>-|TRBV20-1
CSAPGQWEQFF
>-|TRBV7-2
CASSRGDLAYEQYF
>-|TRBV10-3
CAISGTSGNFIDTQYF
>few|TRBV11-2
CASSPRTVYGYTF
>-|TRBV29-1
CSVRFMESTDTQYF
>few|TRBV9
CASSALAGASETQYF
>-|TRBV29-1
CSVPGGSVEKLFF
>-|TRBV7-2
CASSLWDGYEQYF
>-|TRBV4-3
CASSRGRTGTTDTQYF
>-|TRBV5-1
CASSKREDRDSYEQYF
>-|TRBV30
CAWKGGGTDTQYF
>-|TRBV4-3
CASSPGGGSEKLFF
>-|TRBV27
CASSVQGIGNYGYTF
>-|TRBV13
CASSVGQGNQPQHF
>-|TRBV9
CASSGWEAGHYGYTF
>-|TRBV27
CASSPDGVNTEAFF
>-|TRBV30
CAWGGSHGEQYF
>few|TRBV30
CAWSVLGQGAIGYTF
>few|TRBV7-2
CASSLIGQGGQPQHF
>-|TRBV25-1
CASSGTGGAFDAFF
>-|TRBV6-1
CASMFDRGNDQPQHF
>-|TRBV15
CATSRRGGGLAGGSYNEQFF
>-|TRBV11-1
CASSLDRVREQYF
>-|TRBV9
CASSAGQGIEAFF
>-|TRBV14
CASRAGSLFGGYTF
>-|TRBV12-5
CASGRGSNQPQHF
>-|TRBV10-3
CATTAGLGRGGNQPQHF
>-|TRBV2
CASVGQNTEAFF
>-|TRBV2
CARSHPRQDFGGYTF
>-|TRBV18
CASSPGQGFDTEAFF
>-|TRBV9
CASSVLDRGGNTIYF
>-|TRBV2
CASTIAGIFLKYQETQYF
>-|TRBV27
CASRGPEAFF
>-|TRBV4-1
CASSQVAGPYNEQFF
>-|TRBV2
CAREGLADTQYF
>-|TRBV6-5
CASSYSTTEPAYEQYF
>-|TRBV29-1
CSVEARYGYTF
>once|TRBV10-3
CAIGRSSYEQYF
>-|TRBV7-9
CASSQDAGRQGEQFF